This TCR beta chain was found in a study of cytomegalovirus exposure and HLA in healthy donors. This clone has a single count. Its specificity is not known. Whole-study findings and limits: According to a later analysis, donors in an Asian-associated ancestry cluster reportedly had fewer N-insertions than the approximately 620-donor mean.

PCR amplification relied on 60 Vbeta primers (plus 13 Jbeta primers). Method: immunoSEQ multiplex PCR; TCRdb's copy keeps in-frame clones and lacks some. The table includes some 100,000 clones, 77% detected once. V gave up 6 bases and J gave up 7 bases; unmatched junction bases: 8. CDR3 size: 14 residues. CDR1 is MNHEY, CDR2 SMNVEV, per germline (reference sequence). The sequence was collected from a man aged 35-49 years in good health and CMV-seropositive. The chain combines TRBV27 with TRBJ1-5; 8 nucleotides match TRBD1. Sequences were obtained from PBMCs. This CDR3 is CASRGQGENQPQHF. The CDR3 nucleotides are TGTGCCAGCAGAGGACAGGGTGAAAACCAGCCCCAGCATTTT.